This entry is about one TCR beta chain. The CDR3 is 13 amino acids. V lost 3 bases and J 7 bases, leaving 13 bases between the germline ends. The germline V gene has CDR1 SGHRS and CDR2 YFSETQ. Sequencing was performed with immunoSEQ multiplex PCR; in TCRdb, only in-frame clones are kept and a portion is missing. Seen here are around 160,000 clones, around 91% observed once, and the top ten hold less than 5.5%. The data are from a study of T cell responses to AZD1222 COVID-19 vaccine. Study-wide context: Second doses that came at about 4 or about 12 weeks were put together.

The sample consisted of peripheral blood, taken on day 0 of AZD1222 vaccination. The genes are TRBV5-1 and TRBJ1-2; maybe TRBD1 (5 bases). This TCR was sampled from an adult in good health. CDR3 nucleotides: TGCGCCAGCAGCTCCGGGGACCCACTTGGCTACACCTTC. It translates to CASSSGDPLGYTF.